This is a list of T cell receptor beta chains from one sample in a study of blood T cell repertoires in COVID-19. Profiling relied on immunoSEQ multiplex PCR, and the TCRdb table lists in-frame clones only, not all of them. The sample comprises about 320,000 clones, 70% to 90% of which are singletons, and 5.5% to 7% rests with the top ten. The sample comprised PBMCs or T cells enriched from blood (not recorded which). These receptors were collected from a woman aged 25 to 45 who had recovered from COVID-19. Both conserved end residues are part of each CDR3. The D gene is left open where the match is weak. Rows give clone size only sometimes, using once, few, many, or a class for an expanded clone.

v_call: TRBV30; j_call: TRBJ2-2; d_call: NA; clone_size: NA; cdr3_aa: CAWSTPWTDTGELFF; cdr3_nt: TGTGCCTGGAGTACCCCCTGGACAGATACCGGGGAGCTGTTTTTT
v_call: TRBV20-1; j_call: TRBJ2-2; d_call: NA; clone_size: once; cdr3_aa: CSARIGDKLFF; cdr3_nt: TGCAGTGCTAGGATTGGGGACAAGCTGTTTTTT
v_call: TRBV3-1/TRBV3-2; j_call: TRBJ2-1; d_call: TRBD1; clone_size: NA; cdr3_aa: CASSHLGTGYEQFF; cdr3_nt: TGTGCCAGCAGCCATTTGGGGACAGGGTATGAGCAGTTCTTC
v_call: TRBV6-5; j_call: TRBJ1-2; d_call: NA; clone_size: NA; cdr3_aa: CASSIGSYGYTF; cdr3_nt: TGTGCCAGCAGTATCGGGAGCTATGGCTACACCTTC
v_call: TRBV20-1; j_call: TRBJ1-1; d_call: NA; clone_size: few; cdr3_aa: CSAKGGTEAFF; cdr3_nt: TGCAGTGCAAAGGGAGGAACTGAAGCTTTCTTT
v_call: TRBV7-2; j_call: TRBJ1-4; d_call: TRBD1; clone_size: NA; cdr3_aa: CASRGQGFDGEKLFF; cdr3_nt: TGTGCCAGCAGAGGACAGGGGTTTGACGGAGAAAAACTGTTTTTT
v_call: TRBV19; j_call: TRBJ2-1; d_call: TRBD2; clone_size: NA; cdr3_aa: CASSMYGGDNEQFF; cdr3_nt: TGTGCCAGTAGTATGTACGGGGGGGACAATGAGCAGTTCTTC
v_call: TRBV2; j_call: TRBJ2-1; d_call: NA; clone_size: NA; cdr3_aa: CASSEARQARDEQFF; cdr3_nt: TGTGCCAGCAGTGAAGCGCGACAGGCACGCGATGAGCAGTTCTTC
v_call: TRBV19; j_call: TRBJ1-2; d_call: TRBD1; clone_size: NA; cdr3_aa: CASSTAGTGVGYTF; cdr3_nt: TGTGCCAGTAGTACCGCCGGGACAGGGGTTGGCTACACCTTC
v_call: TRBV6-5; j_call: TRBJ1-6; d_call: NA; clone_size: NA; cdr3_aa: CASTLAGAPLHF; cdr3_nt: TGTGCCAGCACCCTGGCAGGGGCACCCCTCCACTTT
v_call: TRBV6-1; j_call: TRBJ1-2; d_call: TRBD1; clone_size: NA; cdr3_aa: CASSETGTGYGYTF; cdr3_nt: TGTGCCAGCAGTGAGACCGGGACAGGCTATGGCTACACCTTC